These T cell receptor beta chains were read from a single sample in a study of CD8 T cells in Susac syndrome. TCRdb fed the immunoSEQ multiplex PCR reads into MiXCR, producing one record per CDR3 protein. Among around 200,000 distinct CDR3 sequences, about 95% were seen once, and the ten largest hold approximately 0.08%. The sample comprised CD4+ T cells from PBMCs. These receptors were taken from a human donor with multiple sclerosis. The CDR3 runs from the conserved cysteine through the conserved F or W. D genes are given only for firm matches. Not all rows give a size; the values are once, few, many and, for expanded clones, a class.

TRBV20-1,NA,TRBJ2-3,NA,CRAAGGVTDTQYF,TGCAGGGCCGCCGGGGGTGTCACAGATACGCAGTATTTT
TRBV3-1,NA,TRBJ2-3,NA,CASSPPGTPRTDTQYF,TGTGCCAGCAGCCCACCCGGGACTCCAAGAACAGATACGCAGTATTTT
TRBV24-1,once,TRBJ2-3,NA,CATSYRGPTDTQYF,TGTGCCACCAGCTATCGGGGGCCCACAGATACGCAGTATTTT
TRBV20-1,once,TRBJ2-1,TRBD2,CSAPLSGANEQFF,TGCAGTGCTCCTCTCAGCGGGGCCAATGAGCAGTTCTTC
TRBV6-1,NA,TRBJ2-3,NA,CASRETDTQYF,TGTGCCAGCAGGGAGACAGATACGCAGTATTTT
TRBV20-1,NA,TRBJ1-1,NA,CSASRGTEAFF,TGCAGTGCCTCTCGAGGCACTGAAGCTTTCTTT
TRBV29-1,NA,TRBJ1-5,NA,CSVLTGYSNQPQHF,TGCAGCGTCCTGACAGGATATAGCAATCAGCCCCAGCATTTT
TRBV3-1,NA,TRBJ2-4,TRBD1,CASSLYRTGVAKNIQYF,TGTGCCAGCAGCCTTTACCGGACAGGGGTTGCCAAAAACATTCAGTACTTC
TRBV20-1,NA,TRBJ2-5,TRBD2,CSASRGLAETQYF,TGCAGTGCTAGCCGCGGACTAGCAGAGACCCAGTACTTC
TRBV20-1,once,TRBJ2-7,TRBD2,CSARALAGDREQYF,TGCAGTGCTAGAGCCCTAGCGGGGGATCGCGAGCAGTACTTC
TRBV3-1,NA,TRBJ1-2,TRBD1,CASRRQGRDGYTF,TGTGCCAGCAGGAGACAGGGGAGGGATGGCTACACCTTC
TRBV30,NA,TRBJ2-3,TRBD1,CAWGGPGQGFADTQYF,TGTGCCTGGGGGGGACCGGGACAGGGATTTGCAGATACGCAGTATTTT
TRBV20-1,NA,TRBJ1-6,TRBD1,CSASRTGASSYNSPLHF,TGCAGTGCTAGCCGGACAGGGGCGAGCTCCTATAATTCACCCCTCCACTTT
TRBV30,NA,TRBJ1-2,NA,CATNRGSDGYTF,TGTGCAACCAACAGAGGATCAGATGGCTACACCTTC